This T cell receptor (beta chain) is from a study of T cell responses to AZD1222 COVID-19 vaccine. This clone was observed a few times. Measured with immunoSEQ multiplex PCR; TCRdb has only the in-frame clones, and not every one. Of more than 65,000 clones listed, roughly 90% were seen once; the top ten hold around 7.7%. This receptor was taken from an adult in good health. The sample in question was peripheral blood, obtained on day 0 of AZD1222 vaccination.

This chain's CDR3 is CASRKTGNYEQYF. The CDR3 DNA follows: TGTGCCAGCAGAAAGACAGGGAATTACGAGCAGTACTTC. The V call is TRBV12-3 or TRBV12-4, the J call TRBJ2-7; 7 positions match TRBD1. The CDR3 consists of 13 residues. Trimming cost V 6 bases and J 4 bases; bases outside gene matches: 6.